This T cell receptor beta chain was profiled in a study of beta chain features in type 1 diabetes. Study-wide results and caveats: Moderately but significantly shorter TCRB CDR3s were found in Type 1 diabetes patients in all four CD4+ subsets.

As to this clone: Its antigen is not identified. Within the sample, other DNA sequences also encode this same CDR3.

The CDR3 consists of 12 residues. V was shortened by 3 bases and J by 5 bases, with 7 bases between the two germline ends. In germline, CDR1 is SGHTA, CDR2 FQGNSA. Naive, central memory, regulatory and stem cell-like memory cells within the CD4+ compartment were sorted using CD45RO/CCR7/CD25/CD127/CD95/CD27. cDNA synthesis used the whole RNA isolate, giving expressed TCRB sequences. TCRdb's table, derived via immunoSEQ multiplex PCR, lists solely in-frame clones and lacks some. The sample has 100,000 to 150,000 clones, approximately 10% seen once. Sequenced sample: central memory CD4+ T cells from blood. V usage is TRBV7-2 and J usage is TRBJ1-1, with D unresolved. The clonotype was recovered from a man in his thirties or forties with type 1 diabetes. CDR3 DNA sequence: TGTGCCAGCAGCTTGAGAGTAACTGAAGCTTTCTTT. This translates into CASSLRVTEAFF.